These 17 T cell receptor beta chains share one sample of origin, sequenced in a study of regulatory T cells in long-lasting Graves disease. The time point here: newly diagnosed GD, antithyroid drugs for less than 3 months. PBMC RNA served as the TCR library source. Arm-PCR of CDR3 regions with iRepertoire HTBI primers generated TCR beta libraries. From the multiplex PCR reads, TCRdb called clonotypes with MiXCR, one entry per CDR3 protein. The sample has 410,000 or so distinct CDR3 sequences; 15% are singletons. These same data were also listed under a study on T cells in Graves' hyperthyroidism and ophthalmopathy.

The sequences come from peripheral blood mononuclear cells (PBMCs), collected at new diagnosis, from a patient treated with antithyroid drugs. These receptors were collected from a woman aged 30 to 39 with Graves disease.

The chain carries TRBV20-1 and TRBJ1-1; TRBD1 matches 9 bases. J gave up 4 bases and V 4 bases, and 4 bases lay outside the gene matches. In germline, CDR1 is DFQATT, CDR2 SNEGSKA (reference sequence). There are 13 residues in the CDR3. CDR3 in amino acids: CSATGDRVTEAFF. The CDR3 DNA reads TGCAGTGCTACGGGGGACAGGGTCACTGAAGCTTTCTTT.

This clonotype has a count of ten or more. The rearrangement joins TRBV5-1 to TRBJ2-3; unclear D gene. Germline lookup yields CDR1 SGHRS and CDR2 YFSETQ. Trimming stripped 4 bases from V and 2 bases from J, with 8 bases between. The CDR3 covers 13 residues. The CDR3 DNA follows: TGCGCCAGCAGCCCCCCTGACACAGATACGCAGTATTTT. Translation: CASSPPDTDTQYF.

Ten or more counts support this clonotype. The chain links TRBV7-2 to TRBJ2-1, with 8 positions matching TRBD2. V was pared by 2 bases and J by 3 bases, with 3 bases of the junction left unmatched. The CDR3 consists of 15 residues. CDR1 SGHTA and CDR2 FQGNSA come from the germline V gene. The CDR3 DNA is TGTGCCAGCAGCTTACAGCGGGAGTACTACAATGAGCAGTTCTTC. Translation gives CASSLQREYYNEQFF.

The CDR3 sequence is CSLDGLPGQETQYF. CDR3 sequence (DNA): TGCAGCCTCGACGGGCTACCGGGCCAAGAGACCCAGTACTTC. This chain joins TRBV20-1 and TRBJ2-5; D ambiguous. Germline loops: CDR1 DFQATT, CDR2 SNEGSKA (reference sequence). The CDR3 covers 14 residues.

Remarks on this clonotype: This may come from a read error, since a much larger clone is one base off. The chain links TRBV12-3 or TRBV12-4 to TRBJ2-7; no clear D gene. The V end lost 5 bases, the J end lost 0 bases, and 14 bases lay between the germline ends. The CDR3 totals 15 residues. The CDR3 region has the DNA TGTGCCAGCAGTACTCCCTCAATTAGCTCCTACGAGCAGTACTTC. This encodes CASSTPSISSYEQYF.

Only a few counts were recorded for this clonotype. This chain connects TRBV18 to TRBJ2-5; D not certain. Germline CDR1 and CDR2: KGHSH and LQKENI. Trimming removed 1 base from V and 5 bases from J, with 8 bases in between. The CDR3 runs to 13 residues. CDR3 nucleotide sequence: TGTGCCAGCTCACCACTGGGATCCGAGACCCAGTACTTC. Translated: CASSPLGSETQYF. Drawing the rest from reference TRBV18 and TRBJ2-5, the complete variable domain is NAGVMQNPRHLVRRRGQEARLRCSPMKGHSHVYWYRQLPEEGLKFMVYLQKENIIDESGMPKERFSAEFPKEGPSILRIQQVVRGDSAAYFCASSPLGSETQYFGPGTRLLVL.

On this clonotype itself: A much larger clone is a single base away; this may be a read error. The genes are TRBV30 and TRBJ1-5, with D unresolved. Trimming took 0 bases from V and 8 from J, leaving 14 bases between them. Germline V gene lookup returns CDR1 GTSNPN and CDR2 SVGIG (reference sequence). The CDR3 consists of 14 residues. CDR3 amino acids: CAWSVEATEEPQHF. CDR3 DNA: TGTGCCTGGAGTGTTGAAGCCACCGAGGAGCCCCAGCATTTT. Based on the CDR3 plus reference TRBV30 and TRBJ1-5, the full variable domain is SQTIHQWPATLVQPVGSPLSLECTVEGTSNPNLYWYRQAAGRGLQLLFYSVGIGQISSEVPQNLSASRPQDRQFILSSKKLLLSDSGFYLCAWSVEATEEPQHFGDGTRLSIL.

V is TRBV7-3 and J is TRBJ2-2; either TRBD1 or TRBD2 may fit D (5 bases each). The CDR3 has 15 amino acids. Germline V gene lookup returns CDR1 SGHTA and CDR2 FQGTGA. Trimming stripped 3 bases from V and 3 bases from J, with 11 bases between. DNA of the CDR3: TGTGCCAGCAGCTTCGAGGGGATGCACACCGGGGAGCTGTTTTTT. Protein: CASSFEGMHTGELFF.

This clonotype was seen repeatedly, ten times or more. J is TRBJ2-3 and V is TRBV3-1, with 9 bases aligning to TRBD2. This CDR3 has 16 residues. V shed 2 bases, J shed 4 bases, and the junction held 7 bases outside the gene matches. Germline values: CDR1 LGHDT, CDR2 YNNKEL (reference sequence). CDR3 sequence: CASSQPPSGEADTQYF. As DNA, the CDR3 is TGTGCCAGCAGCCAACCCCCTAGCGGGGAGGCAGATACGCAGTATTTT.

This clonotype was recorded many times. The chain links TRBV20-1 to TRBJ2-7; TRBD1 is a possible D gene (5 bases). The germline V gene encodes CDR1 DFQATT and CDR2 SNEGSKA (reference sequence). There are 17 residues in the CDR3. The V end was cut by 1 base, the J end by 4 bases, with 23 bases between. In DNA, the CDR3 is TGCAGTGCTAGAGGGGCCCGGGCAGGACACACCTTTTACGAGCAGTACTTC. The encoded protein is CSARGARAGHTFYEQYF.

The chain employs TRBV18 and TRBJ1-6, with no clear D. Germline V gene sequence: CDR1 KGHSH, CDR2 LQKENI. This CDR3 is 20 amino acids long. Trimming left V 2 bases short and J 6 bases short, with 26 bases between. CDR3 amino acids: CASSPSIGTDTVWINSPLHF. Written as DNA, the CDR3 is TGTGCCAGCTCACCATCAATCGGAACCGACACTGTATGGATTAATTCACCCCTCCACTTT.

At least ten counts were recorded for this clonotype. The gene calls are TRBV5-1 and TRBJ2-1, with unresolved D. V was cut by 0 bases and J by 5 bases, with 6 bases left in between. CDR3 length equals 13 residues. Germline V gene sequence: CDR1 SGHRS, CDR2 YFSETQ. Here the CDR3 DNA reads TGCGCCAGCAGCTTGGTTACAGACAATGAGCAGTTCTTC. It is translated as CASSLVTDNEQFF.

This clonotype came up a few times. The chain employs TRBV7-3 and TRBJ2-1; 7 nucleotides align to TRBD1. Losses at the gene ends were 0 bases for V and 10 bases for J; bases not matched to a gene: 12. The germline CDR1 and CDR2 sequences are SGHTA and FQGTGA. The length of the CDR3 is 16 residues. The CDR3 coding sequence is TGTGCCAGCAGCTTAACTCAGACAGGGACAATGAGCGAGCAGTTCTTC. Its translation: CASSLTQTGTMSEQFF.

The chain uses TRBV19 and TRBJ1-4; possibly TRBD1 for D (6 bases). The ends were cut back, 6 bases at V and 4 bases at J, with 12 bases in the middle. Per germline, CDR1 LNHDA and CDR2 SQIVND (reference sequence). The CDR3 is made up of 14 amino acids. The CDR3 region is CASSPDSVNEKLFF. The CDR3, as DNA: TGTGCCAGTAGCCCGGACAGCGTTAATGAAAAACTGTTTTTT.

This clonotype was seen ten or more times. The chain carries TRBV24-1 and TRBJ1-2; D unresolved. Germline CDR1 KGHDR, CDR2 SFDVKD. The CDR3 spans 14 residues. V lost 5 bases and J lost 5, with 14 bases in between. The CDR3: CATSAGNIGYGYTF. CDR3 coding DNA: TGTGCCACCAGTGCTGGGAACATCGGGTATGGCTACACCTTC.

The table lists this clonotype with many counts. V gene TRBV3-1 combines with J gene TRBJ2-1, with D possibly TRBD2 on 6 matching bases. This CDR3 comprises 17 residues. V lost 0 bases to trimming and J lost 6 bases, with 18 bases between them. Germline lookup yields CDR1 LGHDT and CDR2 YNNKEL (reference sequence). The CDR3 loop reads CASSQERILAGFNEQFF. The DNA for the CDR3 is TGTGCCAGCAGCCAAGAGCGGATACTAGCCGGATTCAATGAGCAGTTCTTC.

This clonotype occurred many times. The J gene is TRBJ2-7, the V gene TRBV6-6, with TRBD1 matching 7 bases. The CDR3 is 16 residues long. The ends lost 0 bases at V and 6 bases at J; junction bases unmatched: 11. CDR1 is MNHNY and CDR2 is SVGAGI in the germline V gene (reference sequence). The CDR3 protein is CASSYSTKGALREQYF. CDR3 bases: TGTGCCAGCAGTTACTCGACAAAGGGGGCGCTGCGCGAGCAGTACTTC.